This TCR beta chain was sequenced in a study of blood T cell repertoires in COVID-19. Study at large: Acute and convalescent COVID-19 specimens originated in the United States, Italy and Spain. T cells, B-cell-depleted T cells, or PBMCs supplied cDNA or gDNA.

CDR1 GTSNPN and CDR2 SVGIG come from the germline V gene (reference sequence). This CDR3 has 17 residues. V trimming: 1 base; J trimming: 0 bases; junction bases outside the gene matches: 9. In the authors' methods: For nucleated cells, counts were estimated from reference gene primer amplification. Sequenced by immunoSEQ multiplex PCR; TCRdb stores in-frame clones only, minus some. D and trimming come from the DNA, and the V and J calls and clone size come from that table. The table includes about 160,000 clones, 90% to 95% detected once. The clonotype originates from a woman between 50 and 59 years old with acute or convalescent COVID-19. The rearrangement links TRBV30 to TRBJ1-2; TRBD1 aligns across 9 bases. The material sequenced was peripheral blood. CDR3 sequence (DNA): TGTGCCTGGAGTGGACTGCGGGACAGGGACCCTAACTATGGCTACACCTTC. As protein: CAWSGLRDRDPNYGYTF. Filled out from reference TRBV30 and TRBJ1-2, the complete variable domain reads SQTIHQWPATLVQPVGSPLSLECTVEGTSNPNLYWYRQAAGRGLQLLFYSVGIGQISSEVPQNLSASRPQDRQFILSSKKLLLSDSGFYLCAWSGLRDRDPNYGYTFGSGTRLTVV.